The 28 T cell receptor beta chains in this list originate from one sample, sequenced in a study of OX40 agonist ivuxolimab in advanced cancers. Libraries were prepared by immunoSEQ multiplex PCR; TCRdb keeps only in-frame clonotypes and omits some of them. The data hold approximately 100,000 clones, with approximately 90% observed a single time. The sequences come from CD4+ or CD8+ T cells sorted from blood, collected in a trial of the OX40 agonist ivuxolimab. These TCRs come from an adult with an advanced solid tumor such as melanoma, head and neck, liver or kidney cancer.

V usage is TRBV5-5 and J usage is TRBJ2-2; TRBD1 agrees at 8 bases. Germline V CDR1 and CDR2: SGHKS, YYEKEE (reference sequence). J lost 1 base, V lost 0 bases, and 8 bases had no gene match. There are 18 residues in the CDR3. The CDR3 protein is CASSLAAGGTGNTGELFF. DNA of the CDR3: TGTGCCAGCAGCTTGGCCGCTGGGGGGACAGGGAACACCGGGGAGCTGTTTTTT.

V and J are TRBV7-3 and TRBJ2-3; either TRBD1 or TRBD2 may fit D (5 bases each). The ends were cut back, 2 bases at V and 5 bases at J, with 17 bases in the middle. In germline, CDR1 is SGHTA, CDR2 FQGTGA. The CDR3 runs 16 residues. CDR3 DNA: TGTGCCAGCAGCTTAGTCCCGGGACCCGGCGGAGATACGCAGTATTTT. Its protein is CASSLVPGPGGDTQYF. Based on the CDR3 plus reference TRBV7-3 and TRBJ2-3, the full variable domain is GAGVSQTPSNKVTEKGKYVELRCDPISGHTALYWYRQSLGQGPEFLIYFQGTGAADDSGLPNDRFFAVRPEGSVSTLKIQRTERGDSAVYLCASSLVPGPGGDTQYFGPGTRLTVL.

The chain couples TRBV5-1 to TRBJ2-3; 11 bases map to TRBD2. In germline, CDR1 is SGHRS, CDR2 YFSETQ. The CDR3 extends over 18 amino acids. V shed 4 bases, J shed 0 bases, and the junction held 10 bases outside the gene matches. The CDR3 DNA follows: TGCGCCAGCAGCCGAGGGGGGACTAGCGGCACTAGCACAGATACGCAGTATTTT. It translates to CASSRGGTSGTSTDTQYF.

The chain joins TRBV10-3 to TRBJ2-3; 7 nucleotides line up with TRBD2. This CDR3 spans 14 amino acids. The V gene's germline CDR1 is ENHRY and CDR2 SYGVKD. The trim removed 11 bases at V and 2 bases at J, leaving 10 bases unmatched. As DNA, the CDR3 is TGTGCCGTTTCTAGCGGAGGGACCACAGATACGCAGTATTTT. Translated: CAVSSGGTTDTQYF.

The V gene is TRBV19, the J gene TRBJ2-2; D is perhaps TRBD1 or TRBD2 (5 bases each). The germline V gene encodes CDR1 LNHDA and CDR2 SQIVND (reference sequence). The CDR3 consists of 15 residues. V was clipped by 6 bases and J by 7 bases, with 18 bases between them. CDR3: CASSNNAGGGGELFF. CDR3 DNA: TGTGCCAGTAGCAACAATGCTGGGGGTGGCGGGGAGCTGTTTTTT.

The genes are TRBV5-1 and TRBJ2-2, with a tentative D call TRBD1 (6 bases). The CDR3 totals 16 residues. The germline V gene encodes CDR1 SGHRS and CDR2 YFSETQ. Trimming took 1 base from V and 5 from J, leaving 15 bases between them. In DNA, the CDR3 is TGCGCCAGCAGCTTGTCATCACAGGGCGGAACCGGGGAGCTGTTTTTT. It encodes CASSLSSQGGTGELFF.

V usage is TRBV5-1 and J usage is TRBJ2-1, with TRBD2 matching 9 bases. J gave up 7 bases and V 2 bases, and 7 bases lay outside the gene matches. Germline-derived CDR1 and CDR2 are SGHRS and YFSETQ. This CDR3 contains 15 residues. CDR3 loop: CASSFLAGNSNEQFF. The CDR3 DNA reads TGCGCCAGCAGCTTCCTAGCGGGAAACTCAAATGAGCAGTTCTTC.

This chain links TRBV28 with TRBJ1-1; TRBD1 matches 8 bases. The CDR3 length is 18 residues. Germline V lookup: CDR1 MDHEN, CDR2 SYDVKM. The trim removed 7 bases at V and 2 bases at J, leaving 18 bases unmatched. The CDR3 DNA sequence: TGTGCCAGCAACGAACCCGGGACAGGAAGAAATAAAAACACTGAAGCTTTCTTT. The encoded protein is CASNEPGTGRNKNTEAFF.

The chain joins TRBV28 to TRBJ1-4, with 8 bases matching TRBD1. This CDR3 is 16 amino acids long. Germline CDR1 MDHEN, CDR2 SYDVKM. The junction had 10 bases not matched to a gene; V was cut back by 3 bases and J by 7 bases. This chain's CDR3 is CASSFGTGVSSEKLFF. CDR3 in DNA: TGTGCCAGCAGTTTTGGGACAGGCGTCTCAAGTGAAAAACTGTTTTTT.

In its sample, this clone was seen once. V usage is TRBV6-5 and J usage is TRBJ2-7; the D gene could be TRBD1 or TRBD2 (5 bases each). CDR3 size: 14 residues. Germline V lookup: CDR1 MNHEY, CDR2 SVGAGI. The V gene lost 8 bases and the J gene lost 4 bases, with 18 bases spanning the gap. CDR3: CASGTLWGSYEQYF. For the CDR3, the DNA is TGTGCCAGCGGTACCTTGTGGGGGAGTTACGAGCAGTACTTC.

The V and J genes are TRBV6-6 and TRBJ2-7, with 7 positions matching TRBD2. The junction had 12 bases not matched to a gene; V was cut back by 6 bases and J by 1 base. There are 16 residues in the CDR3. Germline values: CDR1 MNHNY, CDR2 SVGAGI (reference sequence). CDR3 sequence (DNA): TGTGCCAGCAGCCGGGGGGACCTTGGGCATTCCTACGAGCAGTACTTC. It translates to CASSRGDLGHSYEQYF.

This clone was detected only once. This chain links TRBV27 with TRBJ1-2; 10 nucleotides match TRBD1. The V segment lost 6 bases and the J segment 3 bases; nucleotides outside the gene matches: 7. This CDR3 has 15 residues. Germline CDR1 MNHEY, CDR2 SMNVEV (reference sequence). The CDR3: CASRSGTGDHYGYTF. CDR3 nucleotide sequence: TGTGCCAGCAGGTCCGGGACAGGGGATCACTATGGCTACACCTTC.

The CDR3 protein is CASSDSDWLQSRANVLTF. In nucleotides, the CDR3 is TGTGCCAGCAGTGATTCTGACTGGCTACAAAGTCGGGCCAACGTCCTGACTTTC. This chain uses TRBV27 with TRBJ2-6, with D uncertain. This CDR3 comprises 18 residues. V was pared by 5 bases and J by 5 bases, with 22 bases between. CDR1 is MNHEY, CDR2 SMNVEV, per germline (reference sequence).

This chain's CDR3 is CASSSGQGAVWETQYF. The DNA of the CDR3 is TGTGCCAGCAGCTCAGGACAGGGGGCTGTGTGGGAGACCCAGTACTTC. V is TRBV7-9 and J is TRBJ2-5; 11 positions agree with TRBD1. Per the germline V gene, CDR1 is SEHNR and CDR2 is FQNEAQ (reference sequence). The CDR3 contains 16 residues. Losses at the gene ends were 4 bases for V and 5 bases for J; bases not matched to a gene: 9.

The V and J genes are TRBV20-1 and TRBJ2-7, with 7 bases matching TRBD1. Germline values: CDR1 DFQATT, CDR2 SNEGSKA (reference sequence). With 8 bases clipped from V and 2 bases from J, the junction kept 3 bases outside the gene matches. The CDR3 covers 11 residues. CDR3 protein: CSTTGPYEQYF. The CDR3 region has the DNA TGCAGTACGACAGGGCCCTACGAGCAGTACTTC.

The table lists this clone with a count of one. The chain joins TRBV9 to TRBJ2-4, with 7 bases fitting TRBD2. The length of the CDR3 is 15 residues. Germline trimming cut 0 bases from V and 6 bases from J; bases unmatched to any gene: 6. Per the germline V gene, CDR1 is SGDLS and CDR2 is YYNGEE. The DNA of the CDR3 is TGTGCCAGCAGCGTAGATGGTCTAGCGGTAAACATTCAGTACTTC. Protein: CASSVDGLAVNIQYF.

The chain links TRBV7-9 to TRBJ1-6; TRBD1 agrees at 7 bases. CDR3 length equals 15 residues. V lost 2 bases to trimming and J lost 7 bases; unmatched junction nucleotides: 5. Germline-derived CDR1 and CDR2 are SEHNR and FQNEAQ (reference sequence). CDR3 DNA: TGTGCCAGCAGCTTATATGGGACAGAAAATTCACCCCTCCACTTT. Encoded protein: CASSLYGTENSPLHF.

J is TRBJ2-5 and V is TRBV9; D may be TRBD1 or TRBD2 (5 bases each). CDR3 size: 17 residues. Deletions cut 4 bases from V and 4 bases from J, with 23 bases between. CDR1 SGDLS and CDR2 YYNGEE come from the germline V gene. The CDR3 DNA reads TGTGCCAGCAGCCCAGGGAGACTACCAAGTTTGATAGAGACCCAGTACTTC. It is translated as CASSPGRLPSLIETQYF.

The chain recombines TRBV7-7 with TRBJ2-5; 8 bases align to TRBD1. The CDR3 contains 14 residues. Germline CDR1 and CDR2: SSHAT and FNYEAQ (reference sequence). V was clipped by 5 bases and J by 2 bases; unmatched bases: 4. CDR3 amino acids: CASSRQGWQETQYF. The DNA of the CDR3 is TGTGCCAGCAGCAGACAGGGGTGGCAAGAGACCCAGTACTTC.

This clone was counted between two and nine times. The chain uses TRBV7-3 and TRBJ2-5; possible D gene TRBD1, 6 bases. The CDR3 contains 13 residues. V lost 4 bases and J lost 5, with 11 bases in between. In germline, CDR1 is SGHTA, CDR2 FQGTGA. The CDR3 here is CASSYRVWETQYF. CDR3 DNA sequence: TGTGCCAGCAGCTACAGGGTTTGGGAGACCCAGTACTTC.

The chain uses TRBV6-1 and TRBJ1-4; 9 bases agree with TRBD1. CDR1 MNHNS and CDR2 SASEGT come from the germline V gene. The CDR3 contains 14 residues. Trimming at V came to 6 bases and at J to 5 bases, leaving 4 bases not matched to a gene. In DNA form, the CDR3 reads TGTGCCAGCAGCGGGGACAGGGCAAATGAAAAACTGTTTTTT. Protein product: CASSGDRANEKLFF.

This chain links TRBV5-1 with TRBJ2-4; 9 nucleotides align to TRBD1. Looked up from germline, CDR1 is SGHRS and CDR2 is YFSETQ. J lost 7 bases, V lost 4 bases, and 3 bases had no gene match. CDR3 length: 13 residues. CDR3 region: CASSAGTGNIQYF. CDR3 sequence (DNA): TGCGCCAGCAGCGCCGGGACAGGGAACATTCAGTACTTC.

This chain connects TRBV9 to TRBJ1-1; weak D call: TRBD1 (5 bases). The V end lost 1 base, the J end lost 4 bases, and 17 bases lay between the germline ends. Germline lookup yields CDR1 SGDLS and CDR2 YYNGEE. The CDR3 has 16 residues. The DNA of the CDR3 is TGTGCCAGCAGCGTAAAGGGTCGGGACGGACTCACTGAAGCTTTCTTT. Its protein is CASSVKGRDGLTEAFF.

This clone has more than one count but fewer than ten. The V call is TRBV5-4, the J call TRBJ2-7; 8 positions match TRBD1. The CDR3 contains 15 residues. Germline lookup yields CDR1 SGHNT and CDR2 YYREEE (reference sequence). J was trimmed by 4 bases and V by 10 bases; bases with no gene match: 16. CDR3: CAATTYRQGIYEQYF. DNA for the CDR3: TGTGCCGCGACCACTTACAGACAGGGGATTTACGAGCAGTACTTC.

This chain joins TRBV7-8 and TRBJ2-5; weak D call: TRBD2 (7 bases). From germline, CDR1 is SGHVS and CDR2 FQNEAQ. The length of the CDR3 is 15 residues. Trimming left V 5 bases short and J 4 bases short, with 17 bases between. Written as DNA, the CDR3 is TGTGCCAGCAGCCAGAATACAGGGAGGGGAGAGACCCAGTACTTC. This translates into CASSQNTGRGETQYF.

This rearrangement joins TRBV9 to TRBJ2-1, with D perhaps TRBD2 (6 bases). From germline, CDR1 is SGDLS and CDR2 YYNGEE. V dropped 3 bases and J dropped 0 bases, with 10 bases sitting between them. The CDR3 is 15 amino acids. CDR3 in amino acids: CASSEGGLSYNEQFF. The CDR3 DNA is TGTGCCAGCAGCGAGGGAGGACTCTCCTACAATGAGCAGTTCTTC.

This chain links TRBV15 with TRBJ2-1; the match to TRBD2 covers 8 bases. The CDR3 spans 17 residues. J gave up 10 bases and V 0 bases, and 14 bases lay outside the gene matches. Looked up from germline, CDR1 is LNHNV and CDR2 is YYDKDF (reference sequence). Here the CDR3 reads CATSRDRAGGPSREQFF. The CDR3 nucleotides are TGTGCCACCAGCAGAGATCGGGCGGGGGGTCCCTCGCGGGAGCAGTTCTTC.

The chain recombines TRBV30 with TRBJ1-2; no firm D call. Per germline, CDR1 GTSNPN and CDR2 SVGIG (reference sequence). V was trimmed by 0 bases and J by 7 bases, leaving 12 bases between them. The CDR3 runs 13 residues. CDR3 loop: CAWSVRRGSGYTF. DNA of the CDR3: TGTGCCTGGAGTGTACGCCGGGGAAGTGGCTACACCTTC. The full variable domain, with the rest looked up from reference TRBV30 and TRBJ1-2, is SQTIHQWPATLVQPVGSPLSLECTVEGTSNPNLYWYRQAAGRGLQLLFYSVGIGQISSEVPQNLSASRPQDRQFILSSKKLLLSDSGFYLCAWSVRRGSGYTFGSGTRLTVV.